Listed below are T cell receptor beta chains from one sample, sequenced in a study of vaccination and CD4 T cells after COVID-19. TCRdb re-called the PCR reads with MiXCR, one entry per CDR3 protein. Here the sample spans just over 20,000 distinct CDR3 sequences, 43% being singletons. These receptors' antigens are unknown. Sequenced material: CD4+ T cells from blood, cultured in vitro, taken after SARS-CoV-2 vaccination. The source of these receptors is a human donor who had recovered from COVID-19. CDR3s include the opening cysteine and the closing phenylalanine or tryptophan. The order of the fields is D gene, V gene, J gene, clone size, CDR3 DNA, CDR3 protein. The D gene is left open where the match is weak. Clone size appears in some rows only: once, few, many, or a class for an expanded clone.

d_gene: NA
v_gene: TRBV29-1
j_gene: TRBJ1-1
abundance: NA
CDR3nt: TGCAGCGTTGTTGGGTTGCTGAACACTGAAGCTTTCTTT
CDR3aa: CSVVGLLNTEAFF

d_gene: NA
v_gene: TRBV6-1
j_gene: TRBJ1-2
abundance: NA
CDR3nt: TGTGCCAGCAGCCGACAGGTTTCTGGTCTGGGTGGCTACACCTTC
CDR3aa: CASSRQVSGLGGYTF

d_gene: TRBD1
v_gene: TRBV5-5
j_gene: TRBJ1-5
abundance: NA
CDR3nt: TGTGCCAGCAGTGGGACAGGGGTCTCTGGTCAGCCCCAGCATTTT
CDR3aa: CASSGTGVSGQPQHF

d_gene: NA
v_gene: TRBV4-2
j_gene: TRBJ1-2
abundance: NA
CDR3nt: TGTGCCAGCAGCCAAGATAGGAGGGATAACTATGGCTACACCTTC
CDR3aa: CASSQDRRDNYGYTF

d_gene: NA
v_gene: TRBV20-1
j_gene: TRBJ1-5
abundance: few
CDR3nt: TGCAGTGCTGGGCGATTCCGAGGGCGGAGGGGCAATCAGCCCCAGCATTTT
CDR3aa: CSAGRFRGRRGNQPQHF

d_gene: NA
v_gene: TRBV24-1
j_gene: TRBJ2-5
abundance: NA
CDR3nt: TGTGCCACCAGTGAAAGGGGGGCGGGGGAGACCCAGTACTTC
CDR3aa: CATSERGAGETQYF

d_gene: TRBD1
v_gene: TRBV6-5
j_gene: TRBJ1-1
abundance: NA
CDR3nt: TGTGCCAGCAGTTACCTAGACGGACAGGGGGGTCGTGGGGGTGAAGCTTTCTTT
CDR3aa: CASSYLDGQGGRGGEAFF

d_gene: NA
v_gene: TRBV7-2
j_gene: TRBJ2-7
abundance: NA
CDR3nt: TGTGCCAGCAGCTTAGGGGTGAGACACGTCTACGAGCAGTACTTC
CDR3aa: CASSLGVRHVYEQYF

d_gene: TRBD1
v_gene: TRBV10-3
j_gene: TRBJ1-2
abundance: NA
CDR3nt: TGTGCCATCAGCGATGGACAGGGGCGACTGAGTGGCTACACCTTC
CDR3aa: CAISDGQGRLSGYTF

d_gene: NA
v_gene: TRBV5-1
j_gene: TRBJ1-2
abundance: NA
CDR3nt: TGCGCCAGCAGCACCCAAGGTCAAGAGGAAGGCTACACCTTC
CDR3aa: CASSTQGQEEGYTF

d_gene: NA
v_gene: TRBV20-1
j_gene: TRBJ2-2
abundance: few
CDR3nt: TGCAGTGCTAGAGACTCACCGACGGACACCGGGGAGCTGTTTTTT
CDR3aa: CSARDSPTDTGELFF

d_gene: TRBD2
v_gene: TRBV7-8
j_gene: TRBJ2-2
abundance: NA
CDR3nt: TGTGCCAGCAGCTTACGGCTAGCGGGGGGGCTCACCGGGGAGCTGTTTTTT
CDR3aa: CASSLRLAGGLTGELFF

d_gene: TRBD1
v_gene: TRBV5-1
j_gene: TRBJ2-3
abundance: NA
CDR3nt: TGCGCCAGCAGTCTACAGGGGGCGAGCACAGATACGCAGTATTTT
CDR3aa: CASSLQGASTDTQYF

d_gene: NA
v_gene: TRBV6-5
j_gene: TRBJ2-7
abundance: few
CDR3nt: TGTGCCAGCAGTTACCAGGGGTTGGACTCCTACGAGCAGTACTTC
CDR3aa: CASSYQGLDSYEQYF

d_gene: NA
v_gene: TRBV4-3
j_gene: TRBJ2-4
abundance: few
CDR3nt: TGCGCCAGCAGCCAAGATCTATTACAGCCTCAGTACTTC
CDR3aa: CASSQDLLQPQYF

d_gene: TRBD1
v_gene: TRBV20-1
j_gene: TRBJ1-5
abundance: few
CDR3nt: TGCAGTGCCCAGGGACAGGGGGCGGTAGGTCAGCCCCAGCATTTT
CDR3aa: CSAQGQGAVGQPQHF

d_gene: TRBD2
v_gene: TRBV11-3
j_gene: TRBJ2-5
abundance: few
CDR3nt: TGTGCCAGCAGCTTAAGAATATCTAGCGGGCGCAAAGAGACCCAGTACTTC
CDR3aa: CASSLRISSGRKETQYF